This T cell receptor (beta chain) was retrieved from a study of low-dose radiotherapy and immunotherapy resistance in tumors. About the study: In Cohort 2, 1 Gy per fraction was delivered every two weeks, for a total of 13 Gy over 26 weeks. One day before radiation and immunotherapy, intravenous cyclophosphamide 200 mg/m2 was administered, with this repeated every two weeks.

The CDR3 covers 15 residues. Germline assignment: CDR1 SQVTM and CDR2 ANQGSEA. Trimming left V 4 bases short and J 0 bases short, with 13 bases between. Primers targeting TRAV and TRBV primed first-strand cDNA, covering alpha and beta chains. With a V-primer adapter and a constant-region primer, TCRs were amplified for around 21 PCR cycles. MiXCR, applied by TCRdb to the reads, yields one record per CDR3 protein. The table shows more than 30,000 distinct CDR3 sequences, with around 47% occurring only once. Sample time point: after trial treatment. Indicated treatment: LDRT plus nivolumab, ipilimumab, low-dose cyclophosphamide and aspirin (RACIN trial). Low-dose radiotherapy, low-dose cyclophosphamide, aspirin, ipilimumab and nivolumab were all given to the donors. Those eligible were patients bearing advanced solid tumors lacking tumor-infiltrating lymphocytes.

This TCR derives from a male donor with gallbladder cancer. The specimen comprised PBMCs, sampled after low-dose radiotherapy plus immunotherapy. This chain joins TRBV29-1 and TRBJ1-5; D possibly corresponds to TRBD1 (6 bases). As DNA, the CDR3 is TGCAGCGTTGTGGACAGCCGCAATAGCAATCAGCCCCAGCATTTT. Protein sequence: CSVVDSRNSNQPQHF.